This T cell receptor (beta chain) is from a study of shared clonotypes between healthy human individuals. Study in general: Samples came from a couple of female and three male donors aged 18 to 49.

Comment on this clone: Its matching antigen is unknown.

The ends lost 6 bases at V and 3 bases at J; junction bases unmatched: 5. Germline CDR1 reads MDHEN; CDR2 reads SYDVKM. The CDR3 consists of 14 residues. Findings and caveats of the study: Sampling involved blood alone; tissue repertoires likely differ.

A 200 ng quantity of DNA, tens of thousands of T cell genomes, went into the sorted-subset replicate PCRs. Sequenced by immunoSEQ multiplex PCR; TCRdb stores in-frame clones only, minus some. The sample has more than 2 million clones, 95% seen once. The TCR originated in a man between 18 and 35 years old in good health. The rearrangement links TRBV28 to TRBJ1-1; 9 bases line up with TRBD1. Sequenced input: naive CD4+ T cells sorted from blood. Subset defined: CD45RA+ positively selected. CDR3: CASRTDRGDTEAFF. The CDR3 DNA sequence: TGTGCCAGCAGAACCGACAGGGGGGACACTGAAGCTTTCTTT.